This T cell receptor (beta chain) originates from a study of beta chain features in type 1 diabetes. The study's findings and limits: TCRB CDR3 length was moderately but significantly reduced in all four CD4+ subsets of Type 1 diabetes patients.

The investigators reverse transcribed all of the isolated RNA, so they sequenced expressed TCRB transcripts. The table came from immunoSEQ multiplex PCR; TCRdb's copy has only in-frame clones and leaves some out. The repertoire holds 150,000 to 190,000 clones, with roughly 10% as singletons. Germline trimming cut 4 bases from V and 5 bases from J; bases unmatched to any gene: 5. This CDR3 has 13 amino acids. Germline CDR1 reads SGHNT; CDR2 reads YYREEE (reference sequence). Notes on this clone: Its antigen is not identified.

The chain joins TRBV5-4 to TRBJ2-5; 7 bases align to TRBD2. This TCR was recovered from a man between 18 and 35 years old in good health. Sequencing used central memory CD4+ T cells from blood. CDR3 residues: CASSLRGGETQYF. The CDR3 DNA sequence: TGTGCCAGCAGCCTTAGGGGAGGGGAGACCCAGTACTTC. The entire variable domain, with the rest obtained from reference TRBV5-4 and TRBJ2-5, is as follows: ETGVTQSPTHLIKTRGQQVTLRCSSQSGHNTVSWYQQALGQGPQFIFQYYREEENGRGNFPPRFSGLQFPNYSSELNVNALELDDSALYLCASSLRGGETQYFGPGTRLLVL.